A selection of T cell receptor beta chains follows, all from one sample in a study of shared clonotypes between healthy human individuals. The repertoire was sequenced with immunoSEQ multiplex PCR; TCRdb's copy has only in-frame clones and lacks some. Here the sample spans 2 million to 2.5 million clones, less than 95% being singletons. The material sequenced was naive CD4+ T cells from PBMCs. The receptors derive from a man aged 18 to 29 in good health. Some clones in this sample may be carry-over from other donors' samples. The CDR3 runs from the conserved cysteine through the conserved F or W. The D gene is left open where the match is weak.

v_call	d_call	j_call	cdr3_aa	cdr3_nt
TRBV28	TRBD1	TRBJ2-1	CASSLSLKGARSFF	TGTGCCAGCAGTTTATCCCTTAAGGGGGCGCGTTCGTTCTTC
TRBV28	NA	TRBJ2-7	CASSISGADSYEQYF	TGTGCCAGCAGTATTTCAGGGGCGGACTCCTACGAGCAGTACTTC
TRBV11-2	TRBD2	TRBJ2-5	CASSPGGTSGRGETQYF	TGTGCCAGCAGCCCGGGGGGGACTAGCGGGAGAGGGGAGACCCAGTACTTC
TRBV5-1	NA	TRBJ2-3	CASSGGANTDTQYF	TGCGCCAGCAGCGGAGGGGCCAACACAGATACGCAGTATTTT
TRBV4-1	NA	TRBJ1-2	CASSQGGDIYGYTF	TGCGCCAGCAGCCAAGGCGGGGACATTTATGGCTACACCTTC
TRBV7-2	NA	TRBJ1-6	CAAGAGQNSPLHF	TGTGCCGCTGGGGCAGGACAAAATTCACCCCTCCACTTT
TRBV2	NA	TRBJ1-5	CASTGQHSNQPQHF	TGTGCCAGCACTGGACAGCATAGCAATCAGCCCCAGCATTTT
TRBV28	NA	TRBJ2-5	CASSTRGPFVDF	TGTGCCAGCAGTACCCGAGGGCCCTTTGTGGACTTC
TRBV21-1	NA	TRBJ2-3	CASSKLRLDTDTQYF	TGTGCCAGCAGCAAGCTCAGGCTCGACACAGATACGCAGTATTTT
TRBV7-3	NA	TRBJ2-6	CASSLTSGANVLTF	TGTGCCAGCAGCTTAACCTCTGGGGCCAACGTCCTGACTTTC
TRBV6-5	NA	TRBJ2-6	CASRTSGANVLTF	TGTGCCAGCAGGACAAGTGGGGCCAACGTCCTGACTTTC
TRBV30	NA	TRBJ1-1	CAWSGSYRHRTNTEAFF	TGTGCCTGGAGTGGATCCTACAGGCATCGAACGAACACTGAAGCTTTCTTT
TRBV5-6	NA	TRBJ2-1	CASGRWGFSYNEQFF	TGTGCCAGCGGTAGATGGGGGTTCTCCTACAATGAGCAGTTCTTC
TRBV28	TRBD1	TRBJ1-2	CASSFQGANYGYTF	TGTGCCAGCAGTTTCCAGGGGGCTAACTATGGCTACACCTTC
TRBV6-6	NA	TRBJ2-7	CASSYAGQRHEQYF	TGTGCCAGCAGTTACGCGGGACAGCGTCACGAGCAGTACTTC
TRBV7-3	NA	TRBJ2-7	CASSLSAGSYYEQYF	TGTGCCAGCAGCTTAAGCGCGGGATCCTACTACGAGCAGTACTTC
TRBV2	TRBD1	TRBJ1-4	CASRDRGVEKLFF	TGTGCCAGCCGGGACAGGGGGGTTGAAAAACTGTTTTTT
TRBV19	TRBD2	TRBJ2-1	CASSTQGLAGSSYNEQFF	TGTGCCAGTAGTACCCAGGGACTAGCGGGGAGCTCCTACAATGAGCAGTTCTTC
TRBV11-2	NA	TRBJ2-3	CASSLSPRHGTDTQYF	TGTGCCAGCAGCTTAAGCCCGAGACACGGCACAGATACGCAGTATTTT
TRBV7-3	NA	TRBJ1-2	CASSLSAGPDYGYTF	TGTGCCAGCAGCTTAAGTGCAGGCCCGGACTATGGCTACACCTTC
TRBV27	TRBD1	TRBJ1-4	CASLDRGGEKLFF	TGTGCCAGCCTCGACAGGGGTGGTGAAAAACTGTTTTTT
TRBV5-1	NA	TRBJ2-5	CASSWGDHQETQYF	TGCGCCAGCAGCTGGGGGGACCATCAAGAGACCCAGTACTTC